The 2 T cell receptor beta chains presented below share a single source sample, sequenced in a study of regulatory T cells in long-lasting Graves disease. Time point indicated: newly diagnosed GD, antithyroid drugs for less than 3 months. Extracted PBMC RNA gave rise to the TCR library. Both iRepertoire HTBI primers and Arm-PCR of CDR3 regions were used to build the TCR beta libraries. Each CDR3 protein is one row after TCRdb ran MiXCR on the multiplex PCR reads. The sample lists 350,000 to 500,000 distinct CDR3 sequences, about 16% occurring once. These data were also filed under a second study, of T cells in Graves' hyperthyroidism and ophthalmopathy.

Source: peripheral blood mononuclear cells (PBMCs), taken at new diagnosis, from a patient treated with antithyroid drugs. The source of these receptors is a woman between 18 and 29 years old with Graves disease.

The chain combines TRBV27 with TRBJ2-3; D is uncertain. Trimming shortened V by 5 bases and J by 2 bases, and 5 bases separated the two germline ends. The germline V gene encodes CDR1 MNHEY and CDR2 SMNVEV (reference sequence). The CDR3 runs 12 residues. The CDR3 loop is CASSDDTDTQYF. For the CDR3, the DNA is TGTGCCAGCAGTGACGACACAGATACGCAGTATTTT.

This clonotype has a handful of counts. V gene TRBV7-3 combines with J gene TRBJ2-2; 12 positions agree with TRBD1. The CDR3 has 15 amino acids. Germline assignment: CDR1 SGHTA and CDR2 FQGTGA. V lost 5 bases to trimming and J lost 7 bases; unmatched junction nucleotides: 5. CDR3: CASSRDRGLDGELFF. CDR3 DNA: TGTGCCAGCAGCCGGGACAGGGGGCTGGACGGGGAGCTGTTTTTT.